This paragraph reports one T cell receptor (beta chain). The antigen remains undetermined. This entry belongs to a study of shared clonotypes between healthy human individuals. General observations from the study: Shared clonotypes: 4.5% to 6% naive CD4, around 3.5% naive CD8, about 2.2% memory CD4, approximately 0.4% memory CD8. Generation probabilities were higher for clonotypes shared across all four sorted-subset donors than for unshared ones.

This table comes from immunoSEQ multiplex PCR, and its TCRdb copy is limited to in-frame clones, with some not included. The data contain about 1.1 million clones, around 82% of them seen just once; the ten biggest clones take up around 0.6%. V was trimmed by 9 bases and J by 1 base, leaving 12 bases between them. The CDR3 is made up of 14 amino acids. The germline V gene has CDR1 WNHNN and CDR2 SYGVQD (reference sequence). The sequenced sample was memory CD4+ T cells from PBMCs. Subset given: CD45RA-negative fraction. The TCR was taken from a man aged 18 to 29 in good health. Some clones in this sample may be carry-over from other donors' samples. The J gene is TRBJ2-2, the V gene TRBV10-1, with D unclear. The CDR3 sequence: CARPGPQNTGELFF. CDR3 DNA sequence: TGCGCCAGACCAGGACCACAGAACACCGGGGAGCTGTTTTTT.